These 31 T cell receptor beta chains came from one sample sequenced in a study of cytomegalovirus exposure and HLA in healthy donors (dated by TCRdb to 2016 to 2017). The method was the immunoSEQ multiplex PCR assay. For the multiplex PCR, a mixture combining 60 forward primers for TCR Vbeta segments and 13 reverse primers for TCR Jbeta segments was used. TCRdb re-hosts the immuneACCESS table, in-frame sequences only. Its copies lack some clones; in the studies checked, an unresolved V gene accounts for under half of them, and the cause for the rest is not known. This sample is represented by 75,000 to 95,000 clones; roughly 71% of them were singletons. In total, the top ten clones hold approximately 2.9% of the sample. Sequenced material: PBMCs. These receptors were taken from a man in his fifties in good health and CMV-seronegative.

The chain has TRBV5-4 and TRBJ1-2; 9 nucleotides agree with TRBD1. The length of the CDR3 is 14 residues. Germline V gene sequence: CDR1 SGHNT, CDR2 YYREEE (reference sequence). V lost 3 bases to trimming and J lost 8 bases; unmatched junction nucleotides: 8. CDR3 coding DNA: TGTGCCAGCAGCTGGGACAGGGAGTCGTGGGGCTACACCTTC. It translates to CASSWDRESWGYTF.

A remark on this clone: A junction boundary mismatches the germline segment, possibly from a read error. The CDR3 DNA follows: TGTTCCAGCAGCTCAAACGGTGGTGGCTACACCTTC. Amino acid sequence: CSSSSNGGGYTF. The gene calls are TRBV7-9 and TRBJ1-2; D is ambiguous. The CDR3 covers 12 residues. The germline gives CDR1 SEHNR, CDR2 FQNEAQ (reference sequence).

The chain uses TRBV5-6 and TRBJ2-3; no definite D call. V lost 0 bases to trimming and J lost 1 base, with 6 bases between them. CDR3 length: 14 amino acids. CDR1 is SGHDT and CDR2 is YYEEEE in the germline V gene. CDR3 bases: TGTGCCAGCAGCTTGGAAACAGGCACAGATACGCAGTATTTT. Residues: CASSLETGTDTQYF.

V and J are TRBV6-5 and TRBJ1-2, with 10 positions matching TRBD1. J lost 4 bases, V lost 2 bases, and 4 bases had no gene match. CDR1 is MNHEY and CDR2 is SVGAGI in the germline V gene. The length of the CDR3 is 15 residues. CDR3 coding DNA: TGTGCCAGCAGTTACGGGACAGGGGCCCCCTATGGCTACACCTTC. This encodes CASSYGTGAPYGYTF.

This clone was recorded once. This chain uses TRBV27 with TRBJ1-5, with 11 bases lining up with TRBD1. Germline loops: CDR1 MNHEY, CDR2 SMNVEV (reference sequence). The CDR3 contains 16 residues. Unmatched junction bases numbered 5, after V lost 4 bases and J lost 3 bases. CDR3 region: CASSWDRGVDNQPQHF. The DNA of the CDR3 is TGTGCCAGCAGTTGGGACAGGGGGGTAGACAATCAGCCCCAGCATTTT.

CDR3 in DNA: TGTGCCAGTGGCCGCCAGGGTGGCAATCAGCCCCAGCATTTT. It yields the protein CASGRQGGNQPQHF. This chain joins TRBV19 and TRBJ1-5; the D gene is possibly TRBD1 (5 bases). The CDR3 length is 14 residues. With 8 bases removed from V and 2 bases from J, the gap between germline ends came to 13 bases. The germline V gene encodes CDR1 LNHDA and CDR2 SQIVND (reference sequence).

The chain is built from TRBV5-6 and TRBJ2-5, with 8 bases lining up with TRBD2. Per germline, CDR1 SGHDT and CDR2 YYEEEE. The CDR3 sequence is 17 residues long. Trimming at V came to 0 bases and at J to 5 bases, leaving 12 bases not matched to a gene. As DNA, the CDR3 is TGTGCCAGCAGCTTGGTTCCCCTGGCGGGAGGTTGGGAGACCCAGTACTTC. Residues: CASSLVPLAGGWETQYF.

V and J are TRBV4-3 and TRBJ2-5; a possible D gene is TRBD2 (5 bases). Germline lookup yields CDR1 LGHNA and CDR2 YSLEER. CDR3 length: 14 residues. With 0 bases removed from V and 5 bases from J, the gap between germline ends came to 10 bases. This chain's CDR3 is CASSQETGTETQYF. The CDR3 region has the DNA TGCGCCAGCAGCCAAGAGACGGGAACGGAGACCCAGTACTTC.

The rearrangement uses TRBV10-3 and TRBJ2-3; TRBD2 aligns across 7 bases. Germline CDR1 and CDR2: ENHRY and SYGVKD. The trim removed 6 bases at V and 3 bases at J, leaving 6 bases unmatched. CDR3 length: 14 amino acids. CDR3 in DNA: TGTGCCATCAGCGGACGGGGAGGGACAGATACGCAGTATTTT. Protein: CAISGRGGTDTQYF.

The rearrangement links TRBV2 to TRBJ1-6; no definite D call. CDR1 SNHLY and CDR2 FYNNEI come from the germline V gene. This CDR3 is built from 13 residues. The V end lost 4 bases, the J end lost 8 bases, and 9 bases lay between the germline ends. CDR3 amino acids: CASSGEGYSPLHF. DNA for the CDR3: TGTGCCAGCAGTGGGGAGGGTTATTCACCCCTCCACTTT.

The rearrangement links TRBV5-1 to TRBJ2-7; 7 nucleotides line up with TRBD1. With 0 bases clipped from V and 1 base from J, the junction kept 4 bases outside the gene matches. The CDR3 sequence is 15 residues long. CDR1 is SGHRS, CDR2 YFSETQ, per germline. The CDR3 loop reads CASSLGQGLSYEQYF. The CDR3, as DNA: TGCGCCAGCAGCTTGGGACAGGGATTGTCCTACGAGCAGTACTTC.

The chain joins TRBV10-3 to TRBJ2-5; the match to TRBD2 covers 9 bases. V lost 6 bases and J lost 1; bases outside the gene matches: 3. CDR3 length equals 14 residues. Germline assignment: CDR1 ENHRY and CDR2 SYGVKD. The CDR3 loop is CAIRRAGGQETQYF. CDR3 DNA sequence: TGTGCCATCAGACGAGCGGGGGGCCAAGAGACCCAGTACTTC.

This rearrangement joins TRBV7-5 to TRBJ2-7; no DNA check was done on the table's D call, TRBD2. TRBV7-5 is deemed a pseudogene. The CDR3 covers 18 residues. CDR3 in DNA: TGTGTCAGAAGCTTAGAGAGGGGTAGGACTAGCTCGTCCTACGAGCAGTACGTC. Its protein is CVRSLERGRTSSSYEQYV.

The J gene is TRBJ1-2, the V gene TRBV4-2; possible D gene TRBD1, 5 bases. Trimming shortened V by 0 bases and J by 5 bases, and 10 bases separated the two germline ends. The germline gives CDR1 LGHNA, CDR2 YNFKEQ. The CDR3 spans 14 residues. CDR3 residues: CASSQDPGPYGYTF. The DNA for the CDR3 is TGTGCCAGCAGCCAAGATCCAGGGCCTTATGGCTACACCTTC.

This rearrangement joins TRBV9 to TRBJ2-3; no definite D call. V was clipped by 0 bases and J by 0 bases, with 5 bases between them. The germline V gene encodes CDR1 SGDLS and CDR2 YYNGEE. This CDR3 region has 14 residues. The CDR3 region has the DNA TGTGCCAGCAGCGTAGTAGTCAGCACAGATACGCAGTATTTT. Amino acids: CASSVVVSTDTQYF.

The rearrangement links TRBV5-4 to TRBJ2-1; 7 bases are a match to TRBD2. The CDR3 is 17 amino acids. V was pared by 2 bases and J by 0 bases, with 8 bases of the junction left unmatched. Germline lookup yields CDR1 SGHNT and CDR2 YYREEE (reference sequence). The CDR3 is CASSFPPGRSSYNEQFF. The CDR3, as DNA: TGTGCCAGCAGCTTCCCCCCCGGGAGGAGCTCCTACAATGAGCAGTTCTTC.

The J gene is TRBJ2-3, the V gene TRBV2; 7 bases are a match to TRBD2. Germline V gene sequence: CDR1 SNHLY, CDR2 FYNNEI. V lost 7 bases to trimming and J lost 2 bases; unmatched junction nucleotides: 9. CDR3 size: 15 residues. CDR3 residues: CASKGWRGNTDTQYF. CDR3 coding DNA: TGTGCCAGCAAGGGGTGGCGGGGGAACACAGATACGCAGTATTTT.

The chain employs TRBV7-2 and TRBJ2-7; the D gene is possibly TRBD2 (6 bases). V was pared by 5 bases and J by 8 bases, with 19 bases between. Per the germline V gene, CDR1 is SGHTA and CDR2 is FQGNSA. The CDR3 extends over 14 amino acids. The CDR3 is CASSLGLPLAKQYV. The CDR3 nucleotides are TGTGCCAGCAGCCTGGGACTCCCTCTAGCGAAGCAGTACGTC.

V is TRBV5-1 and J is TRBJ2-5; 8 bases map to TRBD1. J gave up 5 bases and V 7 bases, and 7 bases lay outside the gene matches. There are 13 residues in the CDR3. Germline CDR1 is SGHRS and CDR2 is YFSETQ. In DNA, the CDR3 is TGCGCCAGCCTTGGACAGGGTCAGGAGACCCAGTACTTC. Translation: CASLGQGQETQYF. Using reference TRBV5-1 and TRBJ2-5 for the parts outside the CDR3, the full variable domain is KAGVTQTPRYLIKTRGQQVTLSCSPISGHRSVSWYQQTPGQGLQFLFEYFSETQRNKGNFPGRFSGRQFSNSRSEMNVSTLELGDSALYLCASLGQGQETQYFGPGTRLLVL.

The genes are TRBV11-3 and TRBJ2-2, with D uncertain. Per germline, CDR1 SGHNT and CDR2 YENEEA. CDR3 length: 13 residues. V was shortened by 4 bases and J by 1 base, with 4 bases between the two germline ends. For the CDR3, the DNA is TGTGCCAGCAGCTCTCGGAACACCGGGGAGCTGTTTTTT. It specifies CASSSRNTGELFF.

V gene TRBV5-1 combines with J gene TRBJ2-1; a possible D gene is TRBD2 (6 bases). CDR1 is SGHRS and CDR2 is YFSETQ in the germline V gene. The CDR3 is 15 amino acids. Trimming cost V 5 bases and J 10 bases, with 22 bases left between them. The CDR3 DNA reads as TGCGCCAGCAGTTGGGTGGGAGGCCCGGAGGGAGAGCAGTTCTTC. Amino acid sequence: CASSWVGGPEGEQFF.

The V and J genes are TRBV28 and TRBJ2-5; tentatively, D is TRBD1 (5 bases). Germline CDR1 reads MDHEN; CDR2 reads SYDVKM. Trimming removed 3 bases from V and 4 bases from J, with 12 bases in between. The CDR3 has 14 amino acids. The CDR3 protein is CASSLYGRGETQYF. In DNA, the CDR3 is TGTGCCAGCAGTTTGTACGGAAGGGGAGAGACCCAGTACTTC.

The chain has TRBV30 and TRBJ1-2; the match to TRBD1 covers 7 bases. The ends lost 2 bases at V and 6 bases at J; junction bases unmatched: 9. Germline V lookup: CDR1 GTSNPN, CDR2 SVGIG (reference sequence). This CDR3 is built from 14 residues. This CDR3 reads CAWSWDSTFHGYTF. The CDR3 bases are TGTGCCTGGAGTTGGGACAGCACGTTCCATGGCTACACCTTC.

The chain carries TRBV18 and TRBJ1-5; the D gene is possibly TRBD1 (5 bases). The V gene's germline CDR1 is KGHSH and CDR2 LQKENI. V shed 8 bases and J shed 3 bases, with 14 bases lying between them. This CDR3 has 14 amino acids. The CDR3 here is CASAGAGFNQPQHF. For the CDR3, the DNA is TGTGCCAGCGCTGGGGCAGGTTTCAATCAGCCCCAGCATTTT.

This clone came up a few times. The V and J genes are TRBV7-2 and TRBJ2-5; 13 bases match TRBD2. The CDR3 consists of 14 residues. V lost 5 bases and J lost 9; bases outside the gene matches: 6. The germline V gene encodes CDR1 SGHTA and CDR2 FQGNSA. Here the CDR3 reads CASSKGLAGSAQYF. In DNA form, the CDR3 reads TGTGCCAGCAGCAAGGGACTAGCGGGGTCGGCCCAGTACTTC.

The chain has TRBV12-1 and TRBJ2-1; no check of the table's D call, TRBD2, against the DNA was made. TRBV12-1 counts as a pseudogene. This CDR3 is built from 12 residues. As DNA, the CDR3 is TGTGCCAGCAGCTTCGACTCCAATGAGCAGTTCTTC. Protein product: CASSFDSNEQFF.

This chain uses TRBV9 with TRBJ1-2, with 9 positions matching TRBD1. V was pared by 0 bases and J by 7 bases, with 4 bases of the junction left unmatched. CDR1 and CDR2 (germline): SGDLS, YYNGEE. The CDR3 sequence is 14 residues long. DNA of the CDR3: TGTGCCAGCAGCGTAGAACAGGGGGCGGGTGGCTACACCTTC. Translated: CASSVEQGAGGYTF.

The chain is built from TRBV27 and TRBJ2-5, with D perhaps matching TRBD2 (6 bases). This CDR3 spans 14 amino acids. The germline gives CDR1 MNHEY, CDR2 SMNVEV (reference sequence). V was shortened by 5 bases and J by 4 bases, with 14 bases between the two germline ends. The CDR3 DNA is TGTGCCAGCAGTAAGACCGGGGGAGGAGAGACCCAGTACTTC. This encodes CASSKTGGGETQYF.

This clone was counted between two and nine times. This chain joins TRBV18 and TRBJ2-3, with TRBD1 identical over 7 bases. CDR1 is KGHSH, CDR2 LQKENI, per germline. The ends lost 6 bases at V and 5 bases at J; junction bases unmatched: 8. The CDR3 has 14 amino acids. This CDR3 reads CASSPRTGRDTQYF. CDR3 DNA sequence: TGTGCCAGCTCCCCCAGGACAGGCCGAGATACGCAGTATTTT.

The chain employs TRBV4-1 and TRBJ1-5; TRBD1 matches at 7 bases. The CDR3 consists of 15 residues. CDR1 is MGHRA and CDR2 is YSYEKL in the germline V gene. Trimming removed 3 bases from V and 7 bases from J; junction bases left unmatched: 9. The CDR3 loop reads CASSHERGPGQPQHF. CDR3 DNA sequence: TGCGCCAGCAGCCACGAAAGGGGGCCCGGCCAGCCCCAGCATTTT.

This clone was counted between two and nine times. V and J are TRBV5-4 and TRBJ1-2; no definite D call. The CDR3 contains 14 residues. Germline assignment: CDR1 SGHNT and CDR2 YYREEE (reference sequence). V was pared by 2 bases and J by 2 bases, with 10 bases between. In nucleotides, the CDR3 is TGTGCCAGCAGCTTAGTTGCAGAAAACTATGGCTACACCTTC. Encoded protein: CASSLVAENYGYTF.